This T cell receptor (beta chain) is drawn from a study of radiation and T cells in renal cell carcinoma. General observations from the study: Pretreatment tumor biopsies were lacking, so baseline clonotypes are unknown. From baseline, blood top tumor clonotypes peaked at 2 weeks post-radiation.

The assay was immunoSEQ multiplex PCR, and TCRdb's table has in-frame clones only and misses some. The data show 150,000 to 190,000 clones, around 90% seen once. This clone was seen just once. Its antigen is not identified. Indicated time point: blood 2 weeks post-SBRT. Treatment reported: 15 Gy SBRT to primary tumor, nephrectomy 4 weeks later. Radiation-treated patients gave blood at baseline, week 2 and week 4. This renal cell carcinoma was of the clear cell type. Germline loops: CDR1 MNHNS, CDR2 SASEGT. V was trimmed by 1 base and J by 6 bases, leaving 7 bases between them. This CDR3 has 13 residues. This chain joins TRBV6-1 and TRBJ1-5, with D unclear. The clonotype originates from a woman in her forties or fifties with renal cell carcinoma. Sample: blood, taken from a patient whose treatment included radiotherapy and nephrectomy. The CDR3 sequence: CASSEESRQPQHF. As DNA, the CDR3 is TGTGCCAGCAGTGAAGAGAGTCGTCAGCCCCAGCATTTT.